This is a list of T cell receptor beta chains from one sample in a study of response to subunit inactivated influenza vaccine. TCRdb reprocessed the RT-PCR reads via MiXCR and lists one record per CDR3 protein. The top ten clones hold more than 8.5% of a sample with fewer than 350,000 distinct CDR3 sequences, around a fifth of them seen once. Sequencing used PBMCs from blood, obtained less than 22 months after vaccination. Receptors were obtained from a man aged 50 to 69 who received an inactivated influenza vaccine. The CDR3 runs from the conserved cysteine through the conserved F or W. Each record gives: CDR3 protein, CDR3 DNA, J gene, D gene, V gene, clone size. A D gene is named only where the DNA matches it firmly. Only part of the rows carry a size: once, few, many, or a class if the clone is expanded.

CDR3 protein: CASSLSGTGDSNTGELFF
CDR3 DNA: TGTGCCAGCAGTTTGTCCGGGACAGGAGATTCGAACACCGGGGAGCTGTTTTTT
J gene: TRBJ2-2
D gene: TRBD1
V gene: TRBV6-5
clone size: few

CDR3 protein: CSVGNLGSEQYF
CDR3 DNA: TGCAGCGTTGGGAACCTGGGGAGCGAGCAGTACTTC
J gene: TRBJ2-7
D gene: .
V gene: TRBV29-1
clone size: few

CDR3 protein: CASSPQGPLRSGANVLTF
CDR3 DNA: TGTGCCAGCAGCCCACAGGGACCCCTCCGCTCTGGGGCCAACGTCCTGACTTTC
J gene: TRBJ2-6
D gene: .
V gene: TRBV11-2
clone size: .

CDR3 protein: CASSLDGKVDYGYTF
CDR3 DNA: TGCGCCAGCAGCTTGGACGGGAAGGTGGACTATGGCTACACCTTC
J gene: TRBJ1-2
D gene: .
V gene: TRBV5-1
clone size: .

CDR3 protein: CASSLKSYNEQFF
CDR3 DNA: TGTGCCAGCAGCTTAAAGTCCTACAATGAGCAGTTCTTC
J gene: TRBJ2-1
D gene: .
V gene: TRBV7-8
clone size: few

CDR3 protein: CASSLAGVENEQFF
CDR3 DNA: TGTGCCAGCAGTCTAGCGGGAGTCGAGAATGAGCAGTTCTTC
J gene: TRBJ2-1
D gene: TRBD2
V gene: TRBV28
clone size: few

CDR3 protein: CASSKITQSGPQHF
CDR3 DNA: TGTGCCAGCAGCAAAATTACGCAATCAGGTCCCCAGCATTTT
J gene: TRBJ1-5
D gene: .
V gene: TRBV16
clone size: many

CDR3 protein: CSASSPRAGEQYF
CDR3 DNA: TGCAGTGCTAGCTCACCCCGGGCTGGGGAGCAGTACTTC
J gene: TRBJ2-7
D gene: .
V gene: TRBV20-1
clone size: .

CDR3 protein: CASSLTGGEAYNEQFF
CDR3 DNA: TGTGCCAGCAGTTTAACAGGGGGAGAAGCCTACAATGAGCAGTTCTTC
J gene: TRBJ2-1
D gene: TRBD1
V gene: TRBV6-4
clone size: few

CDR3 protein: CSAYGLAGRNEQFF
CDR3 DNA: TGCAGTGCTTACGGACTAGCGGGACGCAATGAGCAGTTCTTC
J gene: TRBJ2-1
D gene: TRBD2
V gene: TRBV20-1
clone size: few

CDR3 protein: CASSLERGYTDTQYF
CDR3 DNA: TGTGCCAGCAGTTTAGAGCGGGGGTACACAGATACGCAGTATTTT
J gene: TRBJ2-3
D gene: TRBD2
V gene: TRBV28
clone size: .

CDR3 protein: CSVEGSVRDEDTQYF
CDR3 DNA: TGCAGCGTTGAAGGCTCGGTGCGGGACGAGGATACGCAGTATTTT
J gene: TRBJ2-3
D gene: .
V gene: TRBV29-1
clone size: .

CDR3 protein: CASSLGSRQPQHF
CDR3 DNA: TGCGCCAGCAGCTTGGGTAGTCGCCAGCCCCAGCATTTT
J gene: TRBJ1-5
D gene: .
V gene: TRBV5-1
clone size: .

CDR3 protein: CASIHPTGSGYTF
CDR3 DNA: TGTGCCAGCATTCACCCGACAGGTTCTGGCTACACCTTC
J gene: TRBJ1-2
D gene: .
V gene: TRBV6-2/TRBV6-3
clone size: .

CDR3 protein: CASSLADPTENQPQHF
CDR3 DNA: TGTGCCAGCAGCTTAGCCGACCCTACAGAAAATCAGCCCCAGCATTTT
J gene: TRBJ1-5
D gene: .
V gene: TRBV7-8
clone size: few

CDR3 protein: CASSLTNANTGELFF
CDR3 DNA: TGCGCCAGCAGCTTGACCAACGCGAACACCGGGGAGCTGTTTTTT
J gene: TRBJ2-2
D gene: .
V gene: TRBV5-1
clone size: .

CDR3 protein: CSVEGRGGTDTQYF
CDR3 DNA: TGCAGCGTTGAAGGGAGGGGGGGAACAGATACGCAGTATTTT
J gene: TRBJ2-3
D gene: .
V gene: TRBV29-1
clone size: once

CDR3 protein: CASSLKAGVNSNQPQHF
CDR3 DNA: TGTGCCAGCAGTCTTAAGGCGGGAGTTAATAGCAATCAGCCCCAGCATTTT
J gene: TRBJ1-5
D gene: .
V gene: TRBV6-2/TRBV6-3
clone size: many

CDR3 protein: CASRRTNQETQYF
CDR3 DNA: TGTGCCAGCAGGAGGACTAACCAAGAGACCCAGTACTTC
J gene: TRBJ2-5
D gene: .
V gene: TRBV14
clone size: .

CDR3 protein: CSVPRTGRGNEQFF
CDR3 DNA: TGCAGCGTTCCACGGACAGGGCGAGGGAATGAGCAGTTCTTC
J gene: TRBJ2-1
D gene: TRBD1
V gene: TRBV29-1
clone size: few

CDR3 protein: CASSNRVGSSTDTQYF
CDR3 DNA: TGTGCCAGCAGCAACCGGGTGGGCAGTAGCACAGATACGCAGTATTTT
J gene: TRBJ2-3
D gene: .
V gene: TRBV11-2
clone size: .

CDR3 protein: CASSQGTGGYRYTF
CDR3 DNA: TGTGCCAGCAGCCAGGGGACAGGGGGATACCGCTACACCTTC
J gene: TRBJ1-2
D gene: TRBD1
V gene: TRBV4-2
clone size: few

CDR3 protein: CASSTSGGTYNEQFF
CDR3 DNA: TGCGCCAGCAGCACTAGCGGGGGGACGTACAATGAGCAGTTCTTC
J gene: TRBJ2-1
D gene: TRBD2
V gene: TRBV5-1
clone size: .

CDR3 protein: CASSQGVDTQYF
CDR3 DNA: TGTGCCAGCAGCCAAGGGGTAGATACGCAGTATTTT
J gene: TRBJ2-3
D gene: .
V gene: TRBV12-3/TRBV12-4
clone size: many

CDR3 protein: CSVDSKNTEAFF
CDR3 DNA: TGCAGCGTTGATAGCAAGAACACTGAAGCTTTCTTT
J gene: TRBJ1-1
D gene: .
V gene: TRBV29-1
clone size: .

CDR3 protein: CASSSPGQETQYF
CDR3 DNA: TGTGCCAGCAGCTCCCCAGGCCAAGAGACCCAGTACTTC
J gene: TRBJ2-5
D gene: .
V gene: TRBV7-6
clone size: .

CDR3 protein: CASSQDPGTGDTEAFF
CDR3 DNA: TGCGCCAGCAGCCAAGACCCCGGGACAGGGGACACTGAAGCTTTCTTT
J gene: TRBJ1-1
D gene: TRBD1
V gene: TRBV4-3
clone size: .

CDR3 protein: CARGQIYEQYF
CDR3 DNA: TGTGCTAGGGGACAGATTTACGAGCAGTACTTC
J gene: TRBJ2-7
D gene: TRBD1
V gene: TRBV12-5
clone size: .

CDR3 protein: CASSLDRGSGQPQQF
CDR3 DNA: TGTGCCAGCAGCTTAGACAGGGGGTCTGGTCAGCCCCAGCAGTTT
J gene: TRBJ1-5
D gene: TRBD1
V gene: TRBV7-6
clone size: .

CDR3 protein: CSAYNYAGANNEKLFF
CDR3 DNA: TGCAGTGCTTACAATTACGCAGGGGCGAATAATGAAAAACTGTTTTTT
J gene: TRBJ1-4
D gene: .
V gene: TRBV20-1
clone size: .

CDR3 protein: CSVSGNEQFF
CDR3 DNA: TGCAGCGTGAGCGGCAATGAGCAGTTCTTC
J gene: TRBJ2-1
D gene: .
V gene: TRBV29-1
clone size: .

CDR3 protein: CASRVDSQETQYF
CDR3 DNA: TGTGCCAGCAGAGTAGACAGTCAAGAGACCCAGTACTTC
J gene: TRBJ2-5
D gene: .
V gene: TRBV12-3/TRBV12-4
clone size: few

CDR3 protein: CASSSWGTGFNEEYF
CDR3 DNA: TGTGCCAGCAGCTCCTGGGGGACAGGGTTCAACGAGGAGTACTTC
J gene: TRBJ2-7
D gene: TRBD1
V gene: TRBV5-6
clone size: .

CDR3 protein: CSARGTRLETQYF
CDR3 DNA: TGCAGTGCTAGAGGGACTAGGTTGGAGACCCAGTACTTC
J gene: TRBJ2-5
D gene: TRBD2
V gene: TRBV20-1
clone size: .

CDR3 protein: CASSHSGQSIPPYEQYF
CDR3 DNA: TGTGCCAGCAGCCACTCGGGACAGTCAATCCCGCCCTACGAGCAGTACTTC
J gene: TRBJ2-7
D gene: TRBD1
V gene: TRBV5-6
clone size: few

CDR3 protein: CASSQQRSGYTF
CDR3 DNA: TGTGCCAGCAGCCAGCAACGTTCGGGCTACACCTTC
J gene: TRBJ1-2
D gene: .
V gene: TRBV3-1
clone size: .

CDR3 protein: CAISKEYQETQYF
CDR3 DNA: TGTGCCATCAGCAAGGAGTACCAAGAGACCCAGTACTTC
J gene: TRBJ2-5
D gene: .
V gene: TRBV10-3
clone size: .

CDR3 protein: CASSYSRGRGDTEAFF
CDR3 DNA: TGTGCCAGCAGTTACTCCAGGGGGCGTGGGGACACTGAAGCTTTCTTT
J gene: TRBJ1-1
D gene: TRBD1
V gene: TRBV6-2/TRBV6-3
clone size: .

CDR3 protein: CAWSVRRISRGDEKLFF
CDR3 DNA: TGTGCCTGGAGTGTACGCCGCATTTCTAGGGGCGATGAAAAACTGTTTTTT
J gene: TRBJ1-4
D gene: .
V gene: TRBV30
clone size: .

CDR3 protein: CSARGREAGELFF
CDR3 DNA: TGCAGTGCCAGGGGTCGGGAGGCCGGGGAGCTGTTTTTT
J gene: TRBJ2-2
D gene: .
V gene: TRBV20-1
clone size: few

CDR3 protein: CASSIFSPRMNTEAFF
CDR3 DNA: TGTGCCAGTAGTATCTTTTCTCCTCGCATGAACACTGAAGCTTTCTTT
J gene: TRBJ1-1
D gene: .
V gene: TRBV19
clone size: .

CDR3 protein: CASSFMAPHNQETQYF
CDR3 DNA: TGTGCCAGCAGTTTCATGGCTCCACACAACCAAGAGACCCAGTACTTC
J gene: TRBJ2-5
D gene: .
V gene: TRBV28
clone size: .

CDR3 protein: CASSQEANRPDTQYF
CDR3 DNA: TGTGCCAGCAGCCAAGAGGCAAACCGCCCAGATACGCAGTATTTT
J gene: TRBJ2-3
D gene: .
V gene: TRBV4-2
clone size: .

CDR3 protein: CSARDPRQLFF
CDR3 DNA: TGCAGTGCTAGAGATCCTAGACAGTTGTTCTTC
J gene: TRBJ2-1
D gene: .
V gene: TRBV20-1
clone size: .

CDR3 protein: CASRLTFVQETQYF
CDR3 DNA: TGTGCCAGCAGGCTGACATTCGTCCAAGAGACCCAGTACTTC
J gene: TRBJ2-5
D gene: .
V gene: TRBV6-1
clone size: .

CDR3 protein: CASSSFGEYSTDTQYF
CDR3 DNA: TGTGCCAGCAGCTCTTTCGGGGAGTATTCCACAGATACGCAGTATTTT
J gene: TRBJ2-3
D gene: .
V gene: TRBV7-9
clone size: few

CDR3 protein: CSASPPGQPQHF
CDR3 DNA: TGCAGTGCTAGCCCTCCCGGACAGCCCCAGCATTTT
J gene: TRBJ1-5
D gene: .
V gene: TRBV20-1
clone size: many